These 11 T cell receptor beta chains originate from one sample sequenced in a study of blood T cell repertoires in COVID-19. Here immunoSEQ multiplex PCR was the method, and the copy in TCRdb shows in-frame clones only, minus some. Seen here are about 220,000 clones, approximately 82% observed once, and the top ten hold around 2.4%. Sequencing input: peripheral blood. The receptors were gathered from a man aged 40-49 years who had recovered from COVID-19.

CDR3 in DNA: TGTGCCAGCAGTGAATATCTGCCGGGTGGCTACACCTTC. Protein product: CASSEYLPGGYTF. This sequence joins TRBV25-1 and TRBJ1-2; D is unclear. The CDR3 totals 13 residues. CDR1 is MGHDK, CDR2 SYGVNS, per germline. V shed 0 bases and J shed 7 bases, with 9 bases lying between them.

V and J are TRBV13 and TRBJ2-3; D gene unclear. Germline CDR1 PRHDT, CDR2 FYEKMQ (reference sequence). V was cut by 3 bases and J by 1 base, with 11 bases left in between. The CDR3 consists of 15 residues. The CDR3 region has the DNA TGTGCCAGCAGCTTTTCCCCTAGAGGCACAGATACGCAGTATTTT. Amino acids: CASSFSPRGTDTQYF.

The V call is TRBV27, the J call TRBJ1-2, with 8 bases aligning to TRBD1. CDR1 and CDR2 from the germline V gene are MNHEY and SMNVEV (reference sequence). Losses at the gene ends were 2 bases for V and 5 bases for J; bases not matched to a gene: 4. This CDR3 contains 14 residues. The CDR3 sequence is CASSLAGGAYGYTF. CDR3 nucleotides: TGTGCCAGCAGTTTAGCAGGGGGCGCGTATGGCTACACCTTC.

The genes are TRBV3-1 (or the pseudogene TRBV3-2) and TRBJ2-1, with 7 bases aligning to TRBD2. Germline values: CDR1 LGHDT, CDR2 YNNKEL (reference sequence). The junction had 13 bases not matched to a gene; V was cut back by 4 bases and J by 7 bases. The CDR3 spans 16 residues. CDR3 nucleotide sequence: TGTGCCAGCAGCCGGAGTGGGGGAGGGCCTCGAAATGAGCAGTTCTTC. Translating it yields CASSRSGGGPRNEQFF.

This clone was detected a few times. The chain joins TRBV19 to TRBJ1-5; TRBD1 might be the D (5 bases). This CDR3 is 15 amino acids long. Germline CDR1 reads LNHDA; CDR2 reads SQIVND (reference sequence). Trimming pared 3 bases from V and 5 bases from J, leaving 14 bases between. The CDR3 here is CASSIQGRVDQPQHF. In nucleotides, the CDR3 is TGTGCCAGTAGTATTCAGGGCAGGGTCGATCAGCCCCAGCATTTT.

The genes are TRBV27 and TRBJ2-7, with a tentative D call TRBD1 (5 bases). This CDR3 is 13 amino acids long. The germline V and J ends were trimmed by 7 bases and 2 bases, with 12 bases remaining between them. Germline values: CDR1 MNHEY, CDR2 SMNVEV (reference sequence). The CDR3 is CASKWAGTYEQYF. CDR3 bases: TGTGCCAGCAAGTGGGCAGGGACCTACGAGCAGTACTTC.

The chain's CDR3 is CASSSWTGGAPEQYF. The CDR3 coding sequence is TGCGCCAGCAGCTCCTGGACAGGGGGCGCCCCCGAGCAGTACTTC. The chain has TRBV5-1 and TRBJ2-7, with 11 bases fitting TRBD1. Germline assignment: CDR1 SGHRS and CDR2 YFSETQ. The CDR3 spans 15 residues. Unmatched junction bases numbered 8, after V lost 3 bases and J lost 6 bases.

The chain combines TRBV9 with TRBJ2-2; 8 positions match TRBD1. V lost 4 bases, J lost 5 bases, and 10 bases stayed unmatched. CDR3 length: 16 amino acids. Germline V gene lookup returns CDR1 SGDLS and CDR2 YYNGEE. The CDR3 sequence: CASSPRQGTATGELFF. CDR3 DNA: TGTGCCAGCAGCCCCCGACAGGGGACGGCAACCGGGGAGCTGTTTTTT.

The chain's CDR3 is CASRGLAGDPYNEQFF. CDR3 DNA sequence: TGTGCCAGCAGGGGACTAGCGGGAGACCCCTACAATGAGCAGTTCTTC. The chain links TRBV3-1 (or the pseudogene TRBV3-2) to TRBJ2-1; 14 bases are a match to TRBD2. The trim removed 6 bases at V and 2 bases at J, leaving 3 bases unmatched. The germline CDR1 and CDR2 sequences are LGHDT and YNNKEL (reference sequence). The CDR3 loop spans 16 amino acids.

This clone came up a few times. This chain connects TRBV27 to TRBJ2-7; maybe TRBD1 (6 bases). The CDR3 covers 13 residues. Germline V gives CDR1 MNHEY, CDR2 SMNVEV (reference sequence). The germline V and J ends were trimmed by 6 bases and 6 bases, with 15 bases remaining between them. In DNA, the CDR3 is TGTGCCAGCAGACCGACAGGCTTTGGCGAGCAGTACTTC. Its translation is CASRPTGFGEQYF.

This rearrangement joins TRBV5-1 to TRBJ1-4, with D maybe TRBD1 (5 bases). Germline lookup yields CDR1 SGHRS and CDR2 YFSETQ. V lost 3 bases, J lost 1 base, and 10 bases lay in between. The CDR3 runs to 15 residues. CDR3 protein: CASSWRGETNEKLFF. In DNA form, the CDR3 reads TGCGCCAGCAGCTGGCGGGGGGAAACTAATGAAAAACTGTTTTTT.